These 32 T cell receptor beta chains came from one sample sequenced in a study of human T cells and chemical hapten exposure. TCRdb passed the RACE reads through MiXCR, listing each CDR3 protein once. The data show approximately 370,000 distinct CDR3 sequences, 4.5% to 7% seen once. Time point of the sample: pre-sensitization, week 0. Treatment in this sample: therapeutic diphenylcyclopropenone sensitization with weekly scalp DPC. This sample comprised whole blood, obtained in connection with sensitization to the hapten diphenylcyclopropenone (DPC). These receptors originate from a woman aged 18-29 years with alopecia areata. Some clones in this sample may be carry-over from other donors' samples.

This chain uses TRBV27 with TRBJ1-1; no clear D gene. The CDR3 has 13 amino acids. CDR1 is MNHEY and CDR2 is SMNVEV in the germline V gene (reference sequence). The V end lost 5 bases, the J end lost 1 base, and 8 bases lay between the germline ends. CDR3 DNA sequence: TGTGCCAGCAGTGTTCGGTGGAACACTGAAGCTTTCTTT. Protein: CASSVRWNTEAFF.

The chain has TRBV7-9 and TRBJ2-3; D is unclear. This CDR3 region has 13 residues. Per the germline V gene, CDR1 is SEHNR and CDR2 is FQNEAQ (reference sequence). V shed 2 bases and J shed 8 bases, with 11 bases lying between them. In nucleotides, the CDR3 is TGTGCCAGCAGCTTAAGTCCGGGCGGTACGCAGTATTTT. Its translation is CASSLSPGGTQYF.

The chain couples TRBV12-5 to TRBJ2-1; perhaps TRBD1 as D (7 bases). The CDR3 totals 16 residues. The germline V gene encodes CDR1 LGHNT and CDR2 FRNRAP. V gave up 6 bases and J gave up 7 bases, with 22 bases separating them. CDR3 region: CASGRLGGYAGNEQFF. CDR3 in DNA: TGTGCTAGTGGCCGATTAGGGGGCTACGCGGGGAATGAGCAGTTCTTC.

CDR3 coding DNA: TGCGCCAGCAGCTTGACTGACGGCGGACGCTCTGGAAACACCATATATTTT. Its translation is CASSLTDGGRSGNTIYF. The rearrangement uses TRBV5-1 and TRBJ1-3, with D uncertain. The V end lost 1 base, the J end lost 0 bases, and 14 bases lay between the germline ends. Germline loops: CDR1 SGHRS, CDR2 YFSETQ. This CDR3 contains 17 residues.

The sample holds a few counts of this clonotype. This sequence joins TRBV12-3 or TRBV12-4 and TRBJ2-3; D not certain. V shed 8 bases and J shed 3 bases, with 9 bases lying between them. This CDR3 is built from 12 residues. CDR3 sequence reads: CASEESTDTQYF. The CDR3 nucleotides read TGTGCCAGCGAGGAGTCGACAGATACGCAGTATTTT.

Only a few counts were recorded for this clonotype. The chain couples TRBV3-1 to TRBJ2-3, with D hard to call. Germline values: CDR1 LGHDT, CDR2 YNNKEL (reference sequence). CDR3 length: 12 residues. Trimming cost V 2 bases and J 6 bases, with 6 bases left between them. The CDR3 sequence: CASSQFSDTQYF. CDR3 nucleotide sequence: TGTGCCAGCAGCCAATTTTCTGATACGCAGTATTTT.

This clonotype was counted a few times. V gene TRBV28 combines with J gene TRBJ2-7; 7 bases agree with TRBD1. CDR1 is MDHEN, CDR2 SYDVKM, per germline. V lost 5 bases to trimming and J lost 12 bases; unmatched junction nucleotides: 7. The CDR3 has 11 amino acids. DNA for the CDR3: TGTGCCAGCAGTACTGGGACAGTGACGTACTTC. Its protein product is CASSTGTVTYF.

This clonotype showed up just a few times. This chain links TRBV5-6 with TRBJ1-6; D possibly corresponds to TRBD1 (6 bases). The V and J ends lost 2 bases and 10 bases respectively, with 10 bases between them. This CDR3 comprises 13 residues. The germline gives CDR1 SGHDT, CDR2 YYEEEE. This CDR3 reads CASSLQGRSPLHF. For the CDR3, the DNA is TGTGCCAGCAGCTTACAGGGTCGGTCACCCCTCCACTTT.

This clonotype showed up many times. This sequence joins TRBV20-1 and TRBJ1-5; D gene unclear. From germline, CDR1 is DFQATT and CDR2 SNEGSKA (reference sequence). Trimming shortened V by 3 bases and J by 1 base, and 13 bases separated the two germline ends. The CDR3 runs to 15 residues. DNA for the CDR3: TGCAGTGCTAGGGATACGGTGGACAGCAATCAGCCCCAGCATTTT. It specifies CSARDTVDSNQPQHF.

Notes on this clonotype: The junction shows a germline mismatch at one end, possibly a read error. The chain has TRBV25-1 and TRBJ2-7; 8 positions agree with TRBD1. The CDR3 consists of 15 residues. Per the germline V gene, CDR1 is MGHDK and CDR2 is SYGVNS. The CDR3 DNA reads TGTGCTAGCAGTGCAGGGGGCCACCGCTCCTACGAGCAGTACTTC. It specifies CASSAGGHRSYEQYF.

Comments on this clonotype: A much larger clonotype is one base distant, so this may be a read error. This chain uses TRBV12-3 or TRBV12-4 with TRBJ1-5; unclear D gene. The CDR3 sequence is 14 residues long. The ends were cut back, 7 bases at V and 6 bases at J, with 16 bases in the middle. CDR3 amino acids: CASTSRVGSQPQHF. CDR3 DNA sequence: TGTGCCAGCACCTCGAGGGTAGGGAGTCAGCCCCAGCATTTT.

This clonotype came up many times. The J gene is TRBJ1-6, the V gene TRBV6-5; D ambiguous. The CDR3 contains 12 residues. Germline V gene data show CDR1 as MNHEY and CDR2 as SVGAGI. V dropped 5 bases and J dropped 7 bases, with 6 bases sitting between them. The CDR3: CASSPANSPLHF. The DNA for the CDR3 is TGTGCCAGCAGTCCAGCGAATTCACCCCTCCACTTT.

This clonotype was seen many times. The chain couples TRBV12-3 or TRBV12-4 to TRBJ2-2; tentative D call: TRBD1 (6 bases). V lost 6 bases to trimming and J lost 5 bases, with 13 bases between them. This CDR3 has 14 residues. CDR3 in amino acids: CASSADRRTGELFF. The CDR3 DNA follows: TGTGCCAGCAGCGCCGACAGGCGGACCGGGGAGCTGTTTTTT.

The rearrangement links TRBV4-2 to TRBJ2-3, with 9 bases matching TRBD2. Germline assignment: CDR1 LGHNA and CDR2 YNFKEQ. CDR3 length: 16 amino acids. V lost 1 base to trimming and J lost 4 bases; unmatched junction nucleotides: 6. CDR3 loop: CASSQGDGGGADTQYF. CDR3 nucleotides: TGTGCCAGCAGCCAAGGAGATGGCGGGGGGGCAGATACGCAGTATTTT.

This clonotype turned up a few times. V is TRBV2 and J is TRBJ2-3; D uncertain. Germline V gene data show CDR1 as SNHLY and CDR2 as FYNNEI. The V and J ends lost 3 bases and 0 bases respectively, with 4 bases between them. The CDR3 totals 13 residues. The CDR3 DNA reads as TGTGCCAGCAGTGATTTTAGCACAGATACGCAGTATTTT. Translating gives CASSDFSTDTQYF.

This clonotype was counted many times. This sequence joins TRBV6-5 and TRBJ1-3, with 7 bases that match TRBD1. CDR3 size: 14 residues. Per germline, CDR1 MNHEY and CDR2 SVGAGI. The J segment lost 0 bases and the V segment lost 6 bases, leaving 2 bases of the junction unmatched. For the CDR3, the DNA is TGTGCCAGCAGCGGGACAGCCTCTGGAAACACCATATATTTT. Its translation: CASSGTASGNTIYF.

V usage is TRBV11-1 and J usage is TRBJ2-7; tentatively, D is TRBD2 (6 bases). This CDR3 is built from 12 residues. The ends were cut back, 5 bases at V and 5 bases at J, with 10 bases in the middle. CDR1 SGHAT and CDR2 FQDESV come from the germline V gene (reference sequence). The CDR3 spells CASSLGGNEQYF. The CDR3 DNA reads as TGTGCCAGCAGCCTGGGCGGGAACGAGCAGTACTTC.

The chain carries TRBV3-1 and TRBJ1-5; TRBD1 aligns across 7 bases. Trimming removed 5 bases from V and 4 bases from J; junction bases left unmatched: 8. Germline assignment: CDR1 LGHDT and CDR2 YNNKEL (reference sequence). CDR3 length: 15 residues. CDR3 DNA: TGTGCCAGCAGCATAGGGACAGAACAGAATCAGCCCCAGCATTTT. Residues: CASSIGTEQNQPQHF.

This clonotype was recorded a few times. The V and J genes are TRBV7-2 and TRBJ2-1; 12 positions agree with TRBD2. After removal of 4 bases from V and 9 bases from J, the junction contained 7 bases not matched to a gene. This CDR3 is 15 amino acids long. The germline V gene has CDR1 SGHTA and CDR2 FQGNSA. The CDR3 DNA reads TGTGCCAGCAGCTGGACTAGCGGGGATTCGGGTGAGCAGTTCTTC. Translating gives CASSWTSGDSGEQFF.

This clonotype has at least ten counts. CDR3 sequence reads: CASQIRENTEAFF. As DNA, the CDR3 is TGTGCCAGCCAAATCCGGGAGAACACTGAAGCTTTCTTT. This chain links TRBV2 with TRBJ1-1; D not certain. Germline V gene lookup returns CDR1 SNHLY and CDR2 FYNNEI. V lost 8 bases and J 1 base, leaving 11 bases between the germline ends. The CDR3 covers 13 residues. Supplemented by reference TRBV2 and TRBJ1-1, the full variable domain reads EPEVTQTPSHQVTQMGQEVILRCVPISNHLYFYWYRQILGQKVEFLVSFYNNEISEKSEIFDDQFSVERPDGSNFTLKIRSTKLEDSAMYFCASQIRENTEAFFGQGTRLTVV.

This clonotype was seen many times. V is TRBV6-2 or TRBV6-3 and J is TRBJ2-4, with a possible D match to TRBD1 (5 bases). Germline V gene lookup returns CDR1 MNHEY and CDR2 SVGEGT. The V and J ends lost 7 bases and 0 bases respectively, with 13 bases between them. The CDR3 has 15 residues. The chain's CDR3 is CASTQDTLAKNIQYF. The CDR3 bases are TGTGCCAGCACCCAGGACACCTTAGCCAAAAACATTCAGTACTTC.

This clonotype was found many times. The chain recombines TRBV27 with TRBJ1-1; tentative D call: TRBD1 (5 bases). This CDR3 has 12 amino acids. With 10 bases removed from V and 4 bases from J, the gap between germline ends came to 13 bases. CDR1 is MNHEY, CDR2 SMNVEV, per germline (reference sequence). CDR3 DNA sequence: TGTGCCACCTGGGGGGGTGGCACTGAAGCTTTCTTT. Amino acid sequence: CATWGGGTEAFF.

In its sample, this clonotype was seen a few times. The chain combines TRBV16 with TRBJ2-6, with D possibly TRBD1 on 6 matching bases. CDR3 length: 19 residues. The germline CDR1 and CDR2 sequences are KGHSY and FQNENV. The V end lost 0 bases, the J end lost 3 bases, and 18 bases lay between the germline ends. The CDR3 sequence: CASSQSGNREFNGANVLTF. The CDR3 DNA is TGTGCCAGCAGCCAATCGGGGAACAGGGAATTTAATGGGGCCAACGTCCTGACTTTC.

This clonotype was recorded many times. The CDR3 DNA reads TGTGCCAGCAGTAGGATGCTTAGGGGCACCTATAATTCACCCCTCCACTTT. It yields the protein CASSRMLRGTYNSPLHF. The chain links TRBV12-3 or TRBV12-4 to TRBJ1-6, with D maybe TRBD1 (5 bases). V lost 5 bases to trimming and J lost 2 bases, with 16 bases between them. The CDR3 length is 17 residues.

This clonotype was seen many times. CDR3 loop: CASSLDRGADTQYF. The CDR3 DNA is TGTGCCAGCAGTTTGGACAGGGGGGCAGATACGCAGTATTTT. V is TRBV12-3 or TRBV12-4 and J is TRBJ2-3; 10 bases fit TRBD1. The CDR3 is 14 amino acids. Germline trimming cut 3 bases from V and 4 bases from J; bases unmatched to any gene: 1.

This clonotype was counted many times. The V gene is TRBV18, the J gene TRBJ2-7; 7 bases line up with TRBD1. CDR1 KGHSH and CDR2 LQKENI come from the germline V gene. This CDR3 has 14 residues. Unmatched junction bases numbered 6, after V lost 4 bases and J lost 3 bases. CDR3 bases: TGTGCCAGCTCACGGGACAGAGTCCTCTACGAGCAGTACTTC. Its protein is CASSRDRVLYEQYF.

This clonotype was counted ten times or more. The CDR3, as DNA: TGTGCCAGCAGTTTCCTGGGGACAGGGGGCAAGACAGATACGCAGTATTTT. Translation gives CASSFLGTGGKTDTQYF. This chain links TRBV28 with TRBJ2-3; TRBD1 matches 12 bases. J gave up 3 bases and V 3 bases, and 7 bases lay outside the gene matches. The germline CDR1 and CDR2 sequences are MDHEN and SYDVKM. The CDR3 runs to 17 residues.

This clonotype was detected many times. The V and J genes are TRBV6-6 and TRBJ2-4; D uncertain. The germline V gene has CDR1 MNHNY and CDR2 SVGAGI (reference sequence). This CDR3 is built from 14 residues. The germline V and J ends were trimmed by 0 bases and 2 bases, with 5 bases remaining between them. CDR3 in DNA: TGTGCCAGCAGTTACTCCATTACCAAAAACATTCAGTACTTC. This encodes CASSYSITKNIQYF.

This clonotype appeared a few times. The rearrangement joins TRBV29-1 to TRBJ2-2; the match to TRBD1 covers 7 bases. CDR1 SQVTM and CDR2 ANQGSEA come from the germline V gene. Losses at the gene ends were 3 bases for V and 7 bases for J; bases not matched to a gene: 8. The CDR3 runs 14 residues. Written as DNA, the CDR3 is TGCAGCGTTGACAAGACAGGGCAGGGCGGGGAGCTGTTTTTT. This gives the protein CSVDKTGQGGELFF.

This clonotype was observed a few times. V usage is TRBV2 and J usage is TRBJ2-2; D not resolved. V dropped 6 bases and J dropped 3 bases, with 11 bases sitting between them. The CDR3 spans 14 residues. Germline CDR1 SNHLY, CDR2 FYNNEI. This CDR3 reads CASRREADTGELFF. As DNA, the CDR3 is TGTGCCAGCAGGAGAGAGGCAGACACCGGGGAGCTGTTTTTT.

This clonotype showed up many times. The DNA for the CDR3 is TGCAGCGTTGAACACAGAAAAGAGACCCAGTACTTC. It yields the protein CSVEHRKETQYF. This sequence joins TRBV29-1 and TRBJ2-5, with D hard to call. The germline CDR1 and CDR2 sequences are SQVTM and ANQGSEA. This CDR3 is 12 amino acids long. With 2 bases removed from V and 3 bases from J, the gap between germline ends came to 7 bases. Full variable domain (missing parts from reference TRBV29-1 and TRBJ2-5): SAVISQKPSRDICQRGTSLTIQCQVDSQVTMMFWYRQQPGQSLTLIATANQGSEATYESGFVIDKFPISRPNLTFSTLTVSNMSPEDSSIYLCSVEHRKETQYFGPGTRLLVL.

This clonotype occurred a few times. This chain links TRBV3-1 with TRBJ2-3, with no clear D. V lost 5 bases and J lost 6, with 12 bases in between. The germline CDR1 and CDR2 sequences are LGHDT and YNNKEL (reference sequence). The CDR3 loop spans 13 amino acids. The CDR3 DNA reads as TGTGCCAGCAGCTCGAGTTTTAGGGATACGCAGTATTTT. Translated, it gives CASSSSFRDTQYF.